The 20 T cell receptor beta chains below all came from one sample that was sequenced in a study of T cell repertoires in cytomegalovirus infection. One entry per CDR3 protein results from TCRdb running MiXCR on the reads. The sample shows 680,000 or so distinct CDR3 sequences, 30% to 35% of them seen only once. For these receptors, no antigen is known. Sequencing was performed on cultured PBMCs, taken from culture after CMV antigen stimulation. These receptors all stem from a human donor in good health (CMV status not recorded). Some clones in this sample may be carry-over from other donors' samples.

This clonotype occurred many times. The chain carries TRBV6-1 and TRBJ2-7; 7 bases are a match to TRBD1. The CDR3 covers 15 residues. The ends lost 6 bases at V and 1 base at J; junction bases unmatched: 9. Germline values: CDR1 MNHNS, CDR2 SASEGT. CDR3 nucleotide sequence: TGTGCCAGCAGCAACAGGGGTGGGGCATCCTACGAGCAGTACTTC. As protein: CASSNRGGASYEQYF.

V gene TRBV5-4 combines with J gene TRBJ2-3; D unclear. This CDR3 is 16 amino acids long. The V end lost 0 bases, the J end lost 1 base, and 12 bases lay between the germline ends. Per germline, CDR1 SGHNT and CDR2 YYREEE (reference sequence). The CDR3 loop reads CASSLAGLRGTDTQYF. The DNA of the CDR3 is TGTGCCAGCAGCTTGGCCGGCCTCCGGGGCACAGATACGCAGTATTTT.

V is TRBV19 and J is TRBJ1-2; D gene unclear. CDR1 is LNHDA and CDR2 is SQIVND in the germline V gene (reference sequence). This CDR3 is 15 amino acids long. V was cut by 3 bases and J by 4 bases, with 15 bases left in between. The CDR3 DNA reads as TGTGCCAGTAGTATCTCTGTTGCCGACACCTATGGCTACACCTTC. Residues: CASSISVADTYGYTF.

The chain combines TRBV18 with TRBJ2-7; 10 bases are shared with TRBD1. Germline lookup yields CDR1 KGHSH and CDR2 LQKENI. The CDR3 runs to 16 residues. The V gene end was trimmed by 2 bases and the J gene end by 3 bases; junction bases not matched to a gene: 7. This chain's CDR3 is CASSPSPGQGRYEQYF. As DNA, the CDR3 is TGTGCCAGCTCACCATCGCCGGGACAGGGGCGCTACGAGCAGTACTTC.

This clonotype was recorded a few times. The chain has TRBV19 and TRBJ2-1; TRBD1 aligns across 7 bases. Trimming at V came to 8 bases and at J to 2 bases, leaving 9 bases not matched to a gene. Germline lookup yields CDR1 LNHDA and CDR2 SQIVND (reference sequence). The CDR3 is made up of 15 amino acids. The CDR3: CASSRRGPTYNEQFF. The CDR3 DNA is TGTGCCAGTTCCCGAAGGGGGCCGACCTACAATGAGCAGTTCTTC.

The V gene is TRBV4-1, the J gene TRBJ2-5; 8 nucleotides match TRBD2. V gave up 1 base and J gave up 4 bases; unmatched junction bases: 5. The CDR3 has 15 amino acids. CDR1 is MGHRA, CDR2 YSYEKL, per germline. CDR3 residues: CASSQVASGLETQYF. CDR3 DNA sequence: TGCGCCAGCAGCCAAGTCGCTAGCGGGTTAGAGACCCAGTACTTC.

This clonotype was seen a handful of times. V gene TRBV18 combines with J gene TRBJ2-1; D might be TRBD1 or TRBD2, each matching 5 bases. The CDR3 runs to 14 residues. The V end lost 6 bases, the J end lost 7 bases, and 16 bases lay between the germline ends. Germline V CDR1 and CDR2: KGHSH, LQKENI. The CDR3 region is CASSSGTPRNEQFF. In DNA, the CDR3 is TGTGCCAGCTCCTCCGGGACGCCTCGAAATGAGCAGTTCTTC.

The J gene is TRBJ1-5, the V gene TRBV28; D remains unclear. Per the germline V gene, CDR1 is MDHEN and CDR2 is SYDVKM. The CDR3 is made up of 16 amino acids. V was clipped by 7 bases and J by 3 bases, with 19 bases between them. CDR3 DNA: TGTGCCAGCACTTCCCCCCCACGGGCCTACAATCAGCCCCAGCATTTT. Protein product: CASTSPPRAYNQPQHF. Complete variable domain (other parts from reference TRBV28 and TRBJ1-5): DVKVTQSSRYLVKRTGEKVFLECVQDMDHENMFWYRQDPGLGLRLIYFSYDVKMKEKGDIPEGYSVSREKKERFSLILESASTNQTSMYLCASTSPPRAYNQPQHFGDGTRLSIL.

This sequence joins TRBV6-1 and TRBJ2-7; 11 bases fit TRBD2. The CDR3 contains 13 residues. With V trimmed by 3 bases and J by 6 bases, 1 base remained unmatched. Germline CDR1 and CDR2: MNHNS and SASEGT. CDR3 loop: CASSEGLAVEQYF. Written as DNA, the CDR3 is TGTGCCAGCAGTGAGGGACTAGCGGTCGAGCAGTACTTC.

The sample holds a few counts of this clonotype. This chain uses TRBV7-9 with TRBJ2-7; TRBD2 might be the D (6 bases). The ends were cut back, 5 bases at V and 7 bases at J, with 18 bases in the middle. CDR1 and CDR2 (germline): SEHNR, FQNEAQ (reference sequence). The CDR3 is 14 residues long. CDR3 in DNA: TGTGCCAGCAGCCCGCTTTCCCTGGGGGGAGAGCAGTACTTC. This gives the protein CASSPLSLGGEQYF.

V gene TRBV11-3 combines with J gene TRBJ2-4, with D perhaps matching TRBD1 (6 bases). Germline V gene sequence: CDR1 SGHNT, CDR2 YENEEA. V lost 6 bases and J 5 bases, leaving 8 bases between the germline ends. This CDR3 has 12 amino acids. The DNA of the CDR3 is TGTGCCAGCAGTCCAGGGGAAAACATTCAGTACTTC. Translated, it gives CASSPGENIQYF.

V usage is TRBV5-4 and J usage is TRBJ1-4, with 11 bases lining up with TRBD1. Germline-derived CDR1 and CDR2 are SGHNT and YYREEE (reference sequence). J was trimmed by 6 bases and V by 4 bases; bases with no gene match: 2. This CDR3 comprises 14 residues. The CDR3 sequence: CASSVDRGHEKLFF. In DNA form, the CDR3 reads TGTGCCAGCAGCGTGGACAGGGGGCATGAAAAACTGTTTTTT. The full variable domain, with the rest looked up from reference TRBV5-4 and TRBJ1-4, is ETGVTQSPTHLIKTRGQQVTLRCSSQSGHNTVSWYQQALGQGPQFIFQYYREEENGRGNFPPRFSGLQFPNYSSELNVNALELDDSALYLCASSVDRGHEKLFFGSGTQLSVL.

This chain joins TRBV7-4 and TRBJ1-3; D unresolved. This CDR3 comprises 15 residues. V was cut by 3 bases and J by 9 bases, with 18 bases left in between. Per the germline V gene, CDR1 is SGHVT and CDR2 is SQSDAQ. The CDR3 nucleotides are TGTGCCAGCAGCTTCAACGGAGCCTCCAGGAGCACCATATATTTT. Translating it yields CASSFNGASRSTIYF.

The CDR3 DNA reads TGCAGTGCTAGTAGTGTGGATACGCAGTATTTT. Residues: CSASSVDTQYF. The gene calls are TRBV20-1 and TRBJ2-3; D gene uncertain. Germline-derived CDR1 and CDR2 are DFQATT and SNEGSKA (reference sequence). The CDR3 has 11 amino acids. V lost 3 bases and J 6 bases, leaving 7 bases between the germline ends.

This clonotype was observed a few times. The chain links TRBV2 to TRBJ1-4, with 9 bases aligning to TRBD1. V lost 6 bases, J lost 5 bases, and 19 bases stayed unmatched. This CDR3 spans 19 amino acids. Germline values: CDR1 SNHLY, CDR2 FYNNEI. The CDR3 coding sequence is TGTGCCAGCAGCAACCGGGACAGGGTGGATAGGAGGCAGAATGAAAAACTGTTTTTT. Its protein product is CASSNRDRVDRRQNEKLFF.

This clonotype has only a few counts. This rearrangement joins TRBV6-2 or TRBV6-3 to TRBJ2-5, with 7 positions matching TRBD1. The V gene's germline CDR1 is MNHEY and CDR2 SVGEGT. The V segment lost 2 bases and the J segment 5 bases; nucleotides outside the gene matches: 11. The CDR3 spans 16 residues. The chain's CDR3 is CASSYGSGGRAETQYF. In nucleotides, the CDR3 is TGTGCCAGCAGTTACGGTTCAGGGGGAAGAGCGGAGACCCAGTACTTC.

V is TRBV2 and J is TRBJ2-7; no definite D call. This CDR3 has 12 amino acids. Germline CDR1 is SNHLY and CDR2 is FYNNEI. V was trimmed by 8 bases and J by 3 bases, leaving 11 bases between them. Here the CDR3 DNA reads TGTGCCAGCGAAGGGTCGAGCTACGAGCAGTACTTC. This encodes CASEGSSYEQYF. The entire variable domain, with the rest obtained from reference TRBV2 and TRBJ2-7, is as follows: EPEVTQTPSHQVTQMGQEVILRCVPISNHLYFYWYRQILGQKVEFLVSFYNNEISEKSEIFDDQFSVERPDGSNFTLKIRSTKLEDSAMYFCASEGSSYEQYFGPGTRLTVT.

This clonotype was seen ten or more times. The genes are TRBV7-6 and TRBJ2-1, with 7 bases aligning to TRBD1. From germline, CDR1 is SGHVS and CDR2 FNYEAQ. The CDR3 totals 15 residues. Germline trimming cut 1 base from V and 4 bases from J; bases unmatched to any gene: 4. The CDR3 sequence: CASSLGQGPYNEQFF. In DNA form, the CDR3 reads TGTGCCAGCAGCTTAGGACAGGGTCCTTACAATGAGCAGTTCTTC. Full variable domain (missing parts from reference TRBV7-6 and TRBJ2-1): GAGVSQSPRYKVTKRGQDVALRCDPISGHVSLYWYRQALGQGPEFLTYFNYEAQQDKSGLPNDRFSAERPEGSISTLTIQRTEQRDSAMYRCASSLGQGPYNEQFFGPGTRLTVL.

This clonotype has just a few counts. V and J are TRBV4-1 and TRBJ2-2; D is ambiguous. The CDR3 has 17 residues. Germline CDR1 and CDR2: MGHRA and YSYEKL. Trimming took off 1 base at V and 1 base at J, with 13 bases between the two ends. The CDR3 loop reads CASSQGGVGKNTGELFF. In DNA, the CDR3 is TGCGCCAGCAGCCAAGGAGGCGTTGGGAAGAACACCGGGGAGCTGTTTTTT.

The sample holds a few counts of this clonotype. The rearrangement links TRBV20-1 to TRBJ2-1; tentatively, D is TRBD1 or TRBD2 (5 bases each). The CDR3 extends over 14 amino acids. The germline V gene has CDR1 DFQATT and CDR2 SNEGSKA (reference sequence). The ends were cut back, 2 bases at V and 2 bases at J, with 10 bases in the middle. CDR3 amino acids: CSARQGSAYNEQFF. CDR3 bases: TGCAGTGCTAGACAGGGTAGCGCCTACAATGAGCAGTTCTTC.